Listed below are T cell receptor beta chains from one sample, sequenced in a study of T cells after yellow fever vaccination. Each CDR3 protein gets one entry after TCRdb re-called the 5' RACE reads with MiXCR. The sample contains under 250,000 distinct CDR3 sequences, 3% to 3.5% of which appear only once. Sequenced material: CD4+ T cells sorted from PBMCs, taken 10 days after the yellow fever booster vaccination. The receptors were gathered from a man younger than 30 who received the YFV17D yellow fever vaccine. CDR3s include the opening cysteine and the closing phenylalanine or tryptophan. D genes are given only for firm matches. Some rows have no size entry. The others give once, few or many, or a class for an expanded clone.

j_call | clone_size | v_call | d_call | cdr3_nt | cdr3_aa
TRBJ2-3 | many | TRBV28 | NA | TGTGCCACCCTGAGACCCGGTAGCGATACGCAGTATTTT | CATLRPGSDTQYF
TRBJ2-6 | few | TRBV2 | NA | TGTGCCAGCACAGCTGGGGCCAACGTCCTGACTTTC | CASTAGANVLTF
TRBJ2-7 | few | TRBV18 | TRBD2 | TGTGCCAGCTCACCAATGAATCCGGCGGGGGGGCCTTACGAGCAGTACTTC | CASSPMNPAGGPYEQYF
TRBJ2-5 | many | TRBV20-1 | NA | TGCAGTGCTAGTGGGGGTCAGGGGATAGAGACCCAGTACTTC | CSASGGQGIETQYF
TRBJ2-7 | many | TRBV10-1 | NA | TGCGCCAGCAGTGAGACCTGGGGTGAGCAGTACTTC | CASSETWGEQYF
TRBJ2-5 | many | TRBV9 | TRBD1 | TGTGCCAGCAGCGTTGGGACAGGCCAAGAGACCCAGTACTTC | CASSVGTGQETQYF
TRBJ1-2 | many | TRBV6-2/TRBV6-3 | NA | TGTGCCAGAAGGGACTATGGCTACACCTTC | CARRDYGYTF
TRBJ1-6 | few | TRBV18 | NA | TGTGCCAGCTCACTAATCAGGACCGATAATTCACCCCTCCACTTT | CASSLIRTDNSPLHF
TRBJ1-1 | NA | TRBV7-2 | NA | TGTGCCAGCAGCTTTGCAGGCCTTTATGGCGATGAAGCTTTCTTT | CASSFAGLYGDEAFF
TRBJ1-2 | NA | TRBV7-3 | TRBD1 | TGTGCCAGCAGCCCCGGGACAGGGTTTGGCTACACCTTC | CASSPGTGFGYTF
TRBJ2-3 | NA | TRBV20-1 | NA | TGCAGTGCTAGTATCTATACGCAGTATTTT | CSASIYTQYF
TRBJ2-5 | NA | TRBV6-4 | NA | TGTGCCAGCAGTGACCGGATACAGCCCCAAGAGACCCAGTACTTC | CASSDRIQPQETQYF
TRBJ1-5 | few | TRBV24-1 | NA | TGTGCCACCAGTGATTATGGCAATCAGCCCCAGCATTTT | CATSDYGNQPQHF
TRBJ2-1 | many | TRBV3-1 | TRBD2 | TGTGCCAGCAGCCAGTTAGCGGGAGAGCAGTTCTTC | CASSQLAGEQFF
TRBJ1-4 | many | TRBV4-2 | NA | TGTGCCAGCAGCCAAGACGCACGTAATAATGAAAAACTGTTTTTT | CASSQDARNNEKLFF
TRBJ2-7 | few | TRBV7-2 | NA | TGTGCCAGCAGCCAGACTCAGGGGAGGTACGAGCAGTACTTC | CASSQTQGRYEQYF
TRBJ1-1 | NA | TRBV6-6 | NA | TGTGCCAGCGGACGGACGGTGAACACTGAAGCTTTCTTT | CASGRTVNTEAFF
TRBJ1-2 | many | TRBV12-3/TRBV12-4 | NA | TGTGCCAGCAGTAGAGGGGACTATGGCTACACCTTC | CASSRGDYGYTF
TRBJ1-2 | many | TRBV29-1 | NA | TGCAGCGGAAAGACAGAGGCTGGCTACACCTTC | CSGKTEAGYTF
TRBJ2-1 | few | TRBV5-4 | TRBD1 | TGTGCCAGCAGCTTGCAACAGGGGGCCGACAATGAGCAGTTCTTC | CASSLQQGADNEQFF
TRBJ2-2 | many | TRBV20-1 | NA | TGCAGTGCTAGACCCACGACGGGCGGAACCGGGGAGCTGTTTTTT | CSARPTTGGTGELFF
TRBJ2-2 | many | TRBV7-2 | NA | TGTGCCAGCAGCTTAGTGTCCACGGTGAACACCGGGGAGCTGTTTTTT | CASSLVSTVNTGELFF
TRBJ1-5 | many | TRBV9 | NA | TGTGCCAGCAGCGTAGATGGACAGAGGGGGCAGCCCCAGCATTTT | CASSVDGQRGQPQHF
TRBJ1-1 | few | TRBV10-3 | NA | TGTGCCATCAGACAAGGGCCCATGGGGACTGAAGCTTTCTTT | CAIRQGPMGTEAFF
TRBJ1-5 | many | TRBV5-1 | NA | TGCGCCAGCAGCTTGGGGTTTCGGGACAATCAGCCCCAGCATTTT | CASSLGFRDNQPQHF
TRBJ2-3 | many | TRBV29-1 | NA | TGCAGCGTTGAAGACAGGGGCACAGATACGCAGTATTTT | CSVEDRGTDTQYF
TRBJ2-5 | many | TRBV2 | NA | TGTGCCAGCAGTCCTATGACTAGAGAAGAGACCCAGTACTTC | CASSPMTREETQYF
TRBJ2-3 | NA | TRBV5-6 | TRBD1 | TGTGCCAGCAGCCCCGGGACAGGGGGCCCAGATACGCAGTATTTT | CASSPGTGGPDTQYF
TRBJ2-7 | many | TRBV7-2 | NA | TGTGCCAGCAGCTCGTACGCAGGGAGGGAGCAGTACTTC | CASSSYAGREQYF
TRBJ1-2 | many | TRBV6-6 | NA | TGTGCCAGCAGTTCCGATGGCTACACCTTC | CASSSDGYTF
TRBJ2-5 | many | TRBV6-5 | NA | TGTGCCAGCAGTTACCGGTGGAGGGGGCTTGGAGAGACCCAGTACTTC | CASSYRWRGLGETQYF
TRBJ2-1 | many | TRBV3-1 | TRBD2 | TGTGCCAGCAGCCAAGGGACTAGCGGGGGGTCGGTTGAGCAGTTCTTC | CASSQGTSGGSVEQFF
TRBJ2-2 | NA | TRBV5-5 | TRBD1 | TGTGCCAGCAGCTTGGATATGACAGGGATCAACACCGGGGAGCTGTTTTTT | CASSLDMTGINTGELFF
TRBJ2-3 | NA | TRBV24-1 | NA | TGTGCCACCAGTGATCGTGGGGGCATTAGCACAGATACGCAGTATTTT | CATSDRGGISTDTQYF
TRBJ2-4 | few | TRBV29-1 | NA | TGCAGCGTTCGAAAGGACAGAGCCAAAAACATTCAGTACTTC | CSVRKDRAKNIQYF
TRBJ1-1 | many | TRBV12-3/TRBV12-4 | NA | TGTGCCAGCAAAACAACCGCGAGGGACACTGAAGCTTTCTTT | CASKTTARDTEAFF
TRBJ2-1 | many | TRBV20-1 | NA | TGCAGTGCTAGAGGCGCGTACGGGGGCGATGAGCAGTTCTTC | CSARGAYGGDEQFF
TRBJ2-1 | many | TRBV14 | NA | TGTGCCAGCAGCGCCCGCAGGTTAGCCGTTTCAAGGAATGAGCAGTTCTTC | CASSARRLAVSRNEQFF
TRBJ2-3 | NA | TRBV12-3/TRBV12-4 | NA | TGTGCCAGCCATCGTAGGGCCACAGATACGCAGTATTTT | CASHRRATDTQYF
TRBJ1-6 | many | TRBV6-2/TRBV6-3 | NA | TGTGCCAGCGGACGATCAGGGGACTCCTATAATTCACCCCTCCACTTT | CASGRSGDSYNSPLHF
TRBJ2-2 | many | TRBV5-6 | NA | TGTGCCAGCAGCTTGTGGTGGCAGAACACCGGGGAGCTGTTTTTT | CASSLWWQNTGELFF
TRBJ1-5 | NA | TRBV20-1 | NA | TGCAGTGCCCGAAGGGGGGGTCAAGAGCCCCAGCATTTT | CSARRGGQEPQHF
TRBJ1-4 | few | TRBV12-3/TRBV12-4 | TRBD1 | TGTGCCAGCAGTTTCGGGACAGGGGGCCTTGGTTTCGAAAAACTGTTTTTT | CASSFGTGGLGFEKLFF
TRBJ2-3 | many | TRBV6-5 | NA | TGTGCCAGCAGTTTAAACGGGGCCCAAGATACGCAGTATTTT | CASSLNGAQDTQYF
TRBJ2-7 | many | TRBV20-1 | NA | TGCAGTGCTCACCGTACAGACCTACACTACGAGCAGTACTTC | CSAHRTDLHYEQYF
TRBJ2-3 | many | TRBV28 | NA | TGTGCCAGCAGGCCCGGTGGGGGCCACACAGATACGCAGTATTTT | CASRPGGGHTDTQYF
TRBJ1-1 | few | TRBV5-1 | TRBD1 | TGCGCCAGCAGCTTGTCAGTCACGCAGGGGGCCCCTGAAGCTTTCTTT | CASSLSVTQGAPEAFF
TRBJ1-3 | many | TRBV10-3 | NA | TGTGCCATCAGGACCAGCTCTGGAAACACCATATATTTT | CAIRTSSGNTIYF
TRBJ1-5 | many | TRBV10-3 | TRBD1 | TGTGCCATCAGGGCCGGGACAGCTAATCAGCCCCAGCATTTT | CAIRAGTANQPQHF
TRBJ2-2 | many | TRBV5-1 | NA | TGCGCCAGCAGCTTGTTTACAGGGACGAACACCGGGGAGCTGTTTTTT | CASSLFTGTNTGELFF
TRBJ1-5 | many | TRBV5-1 | NA | TGCGCCAGCAGCCCACAGGACGGTAGCAATCAGCCCCAGCATTTT | CASSPQDGSNQPQHF
TRBJ2-1 | many | TRBV7-2 | TRBD2 | TGTGCCAGCAGCTGGCAGCGGGGGGGCGGCAATGAGCAGTTCTTC | CASSWQRGGGNEQFF
TRBJ2-7 | many | TRBV12-3/TRBV12-4 | NA | TGTGCCAGCAGCCCCTCGGAGGCCTATCGCTACGAGCAGTACTTC | CASSPSEAYRYEQYF
TRBJ2-7 | NA | TRBV7-2 | TRBD2 | TGTGCCAGCAGCTTGTCTCGAGCGGGGGCCTACGAGCAGTACTTC | CASSLSRAGAYEQYF
TRBJ2-2 | NA | TRBV12-3/TRBV12-4 | TRBD1 | TGTGCCAGCAGTCGTCGACAGGGGAACACCGGGGAGCTGTTTTTT | CASSRRQGNTGELFF
TRBJ1-1 | many | TRBV4-1 | TRBD1 | TGCGCCAGCAGCCGAGATACGGACAGGGTAGACACTGAAGCTTTCTTT | CASSRDTDRVDTEAFF
TRBJ1-2 | many | TRBV6-5 | NA | TGTGCCAGCAGCAAGCTAAGGGACGGCGGTGGGGGCTACACCTTC | CASSKLRDGGGGYTF
TRBJ2-3 | many | TRBV5-6 | TRBD2 | TGTGCCAGCAGCTCGAAGCGGGGGAGAGATACGCAGTATTTT | CASSSKRGRDTQYF